The entry below describes one TCR beta chain. The trim removed 5 bases at V and 5 bases at J, leaving 4 bases unmatched. This CDR3 is built from 12 residues. Germline V gene lookup returns CDR1 DFQATT and CDR2 SNEGSKA (reference sequence). This specimen comes from a study of CD8+CD57+ T cells in acquired aplastic anemia. At the level of the study: Sorted CD4+ and CD8+ cell DNA averaged approximately 3.2 ug.

Genomic DNA acted as the template from which TCR beta VDJ combination and CDR3 sequence profiling were carried out. TCRdb re-analysed the reads in MiXCR, keeping a single row per CDR3 protein. This sample has about 180,000 distinct CDR3 sequences, with roughly 65% found just once. Whoever was chosen for sequencing had shown CD8+CD57+ cell expansion by flow cytometry. Sequencing used sorted CD4+, CD8+, or CD8+CD57+ T cells (not recorded which) from PBMCs. The chain uses TRBV20-1 and TRBJ1-1; 8 nucleotides line up with TRBD1. This TCR came from a human donor with aplastic anemia. The CDR3 DNA reads TGCAGTGCTGCAGGGGGCACGACTGAAGCTTTCTTT. Translated: CSAAGGTTEAFF.